This entry lists 9 T cell receptor beta chains sequenced from one sample in a study of T cell repertoires in cytomegalovirus infection. TCRdb fed the reads into MiXCR, producing one record per CDR3 protein. This sample carries hundreds of thousands of distinct CDR3 sequences, about 11% of them seen once, and the ten largest clones take roughly a tenth. The sequencing sample was made of PBMCs. The receptors were sampled from a human donor in good health (CMV status not recorded). Some clones in this sample may be carry-over from other donors' samples.

There are a few counts of this clonotype. The chain combines TRBV27 with TRBJ2-3, with TRBD2 matching 10 bases. The ends lost 8 bases at V and 7 bases at J; junction bases unmatched: 9. The CDR3 sequence is 14 residues long. Germline lookup yields CDR1 MNHEY and CDR2 SMNVEV (reference sequence). Here the CDR3 DNA reads TGTGCCAGCTCTCCTAGCGGGAGTCGAAATACGCAGTATTTT. Amino acid sequence: CASSPSGSRNTQYF.

The table lists this clonotype with many counts. The chain links TRBV7-9 to TRBJ2-1; D possibly corresponds to TRBD1 (7 bases). Germline V gene lookup returns CDR1 SEHNR and CDR2 FQNEAQ (reference sequence). Trimming took off 8 bases at V and 6 bases at J, with 14 bases between the two ends. The CDR3 is 13 residues long. The CDR3 nucleotides read TGTGCCAGCGGCGCAGGGGGGCTCAATGAGCAGTTCTTC. It is translated as CASGAGGLNEQFF.

Of note for this clonotype: A much bigger clone sits one base away, suggesting this may be a read error. The chain carries TRBV7-4 and TRBJ1-5, with D tentatively TRBD1 (5 bases). The CDR3 is 16 amino acids. V gave up 1 base and J gave up 5 bases, with 15 bases separating them. CDR1 and CDR2 (germline): SGHVT, SQSDAQ. The CDR3 spells CASSLGTIGADQPQHF. The CDR3 DNA reads TGTGCCAGCAGCTTAGGGACAATAGGGGCGGATCAGCCCCAGCATTTT.

The sample holds many counts of this clonotype. The chain recombines TRBV10-3 with TRBJ1-1, with D possibly TRBD1 on 5 matching bases. V lost 8 bases to trimming and J lost 1 base, with 14 bases between them. Germline V gene data show CDR1 as ENHRY and CDR2 as SYGVKD. The CDR3 is made up of 14 amino acids. In DNA, the CDR3 is TGTGCCATCGGGACGGTCAAAGGGAACACTGAAGCTTTCTTT. Encoded protein: CAIGTVKGNTEAFF.

This clonotype was picked up many times. The chain couples TRBV7-6 to TRBJ2-7; D remains unclear. Germline assignment: CDR1 SGHVS and CDR2 FNYEAQ. V was cut by 5 bases and J by 5 bases, with 10 bases left in between. CDR3 length equals 12 residues. The DNA of the CDR3 is TGTGCCAGCAGCCGCATACCGGACGAGCAGTACTTC. It specifies CASSRIPDEQYF.

This clonotype showed up many times. This chain links TRBV7-3 with TRBJ2-5; D remains unclear. V lost 5 bases and J 5 bases, leaving 9 bases between the germline ends. Per the germline V gene, CDR1 is SGHTA and CDR2 is FQGTGA. CDR3 length: 12 amino acids. The CDR3 DNA is TGTGCCAGCAGCCCGGACGAGGAGACCCAGTACTTC. It is translated as CASSPDEETQYF.

This clonotype was counted a few times. The V call is TRBV18, the J call TRBJ1-1; possibly TRBD1 for D (6 bases). This CDR3 contains 14 residues. The germline V gene has CDR1 KGHSH and CDR2 LQKENI. The V end lost 7 bases, the J end lost 0 bases, and 12 bases lay between the germline ends. CDR3 loop: CASLPGDMNTEAFF. The CDR3 nucleotides are TGTGCCAGCTTGCCAGGGGACATGAACACTGAAGCTTTCTTT.

This clonotype was recorded many times. This chain uses TRBV24-1 with TRBJ1-1; D call uncertain. V lost 1 base, J lost 4 bases, and 3 bases lay in between. From germline, CDR1 is KGHDR and CDR2 SFDVKD. This CDR3 region has 12 residues. DNA for the CDR3: TGTGCCACCAGTGATTTTGGCACTGAAGCTTTCTTT. It translates to CATSDFGTEAFF.

This clonotype was seen more than once but under ten times. V gene TRBV20-1 combines with J gene TRBJ1-6, with unresolved D. V lost 2 bases and J 6 bases, leaving 11 bases between the germline ends. CDR3 length: 14 amino acids. The germline V gene encodes CDR1 DFQATT and CDR2 SNEGSKA (reference sequence). CDR3 in amino acids: CSARPDGFNSPLHF. CDR3 nucleotide sequence: TGCAGTGCTAGACCCGACGGCTTTAATTCACCCCTCCACTTT.